This T cell receptor beta chain was sequenced in a study of identical twins. Findings and limits, study-wide: Possibly, invariant MAIT and iNKT cells partly confounded zero-insertion analyses. When twins shared out-of-frame alpha sequences, those sequences had excess low generation probability.

TCRdb processed the 5' RACE reads anew with MiXCR; each CDR3 protein has one entry. The sample lists 400,000 to 600,000 distinct CDR3 sequences; under 25% were seen once. Comment on this clonotype: What it binds is not known.

With no exceptions, donors were healthy Caucasians. These data were also filed under a second study, of yellow fever vaccine responses in identical twins. This second study says: Twins reportedly showed a vaccine T cell response that seemed partly convergent and partly personalized.

This TCR came from a woman in her late teens or twenties in good health. Sequenced: CD4+ T cells sorted from blood.

The CDR3 DNA reads as TGTGCCAGTAGTTATGGGTCGGAGGGAACCCATGGCTACACCTTC. Encoded protein: CASSYGSEGTHGYTF. V usage is TRBV19 and J usage is TRBJ1-2; D unresolved. The CDR3 is 15 residues long. The V and J ends lost 5 bases and 6 bases respectively, with 19 bases between them. The V gene's germline CDR1 is LNHDA and CDR2 SQIVND (reference sequence).